One T cell receptor beta chain is described in this entry. This sample is part of a study of monozygotic twins with inflammatory bowel disease. Germline lookup yields CDR1 DFQATT and CDR2 SNEGSKA (reference sequence). The CDR3 extends over 17 amino acids. Researchers ran eight separate cDNA reactions for each sample. Incorporation of UMIs carrying a 6-nucleotide sample barcode was performed by template switching. From its re-call of the 5' RACE reads, TCRdb lists each CDR3 protein once, without DNA. The sample's table shows some 170,000 distinct CDR3 sequences. The receptor comes from a human donor with ulcerative colitis or Crohn's disease, or a healthy co-twin of an affected twin (not recorded which). The sample comprised blood. V and J are TRBV20-1 and TRBJ2-6; the TRBD1 assignment by TCRdb is unverifiable without DNA. This CDR3 reads CSASRAQRPSGANVLTF.